The 4 T cell receptor beta chains below come from one sample, sequenced in a study of beta chain features in type 1 diabetes. TCRB transcripts that were expressed got sequenced, as all of the isolated RNA had been reverse transcribed. The method was immunoSEQ multiplex PCR; TCRdb's version includes in-frame clones alone and lacks a portion of them. The sample consists of over 500,000 clones, around 15% of them appearing once. Sequencing was carried out using naive CD4+ T cells from blood. Every receptor here comes from a man aged 18 to 29 in good health.

The V call is TRBV18, the J call TRBJ1-4, with D perhaps TRBD1 (5 bases). The CDR3 totals 16 residues. The V gene lost 0 bases and the J gene lost 2 bases, with 10 bases spanning the gap. CDR1 KGHSH and CDR2 LQKENI come from the germline V gene. CDR3 DNA sequence: TGTGCCAGCTCACCACCGTTAGGGGAGACTAATGAAAAACTGTTTTTT. Translating it yields CASSPPLGETNEKLFF.

As for this clone: Germline is not matched at one junction end, which may reflect a read error. The chain recombines TRBV5-1 with TRBJ2-7; D gene ambiguous. This CDR3 comprises 12 residues. Germline loops: CDR1 SGHRS, CDR2 YFSETQ. The CDR3 is CASSLYQGPKFF. The CDR3 bases are TGCGCCAGCAGCTTGTATCAAGGGCCCAAGTTCTTC.

This clone turned up a few times. The V gene is TRBV10-3, the J gene TRBJ2-5; D is perhaps TRBD1 or TRBD2 (6 bases each). The CDR3 covers 14 residues. Germline CDR1 is ENHRY and CDR2 is SYGVKD. Trimming cost V 3 bases and J 5 bases, with 13 bases left between them. For the CDR3, the DNA is TGTGCCATCAGTGAACCTATAGGGGGGGAGACCCAGTACTTC. Its protein product is CAISEPIGGETQYF.

This clone was counted a few times. The gene calls are TRBV4-3 and TRBJ2-1, with 7 positions matching TRBD1. The germline V gene has CDR1 LGHNA and CDR2 YSLEER. V lost 4 bases and J lost 6; bases outside the gene matches: 0. There are 12 residues in the CDR3. CDR3 region: CASSRTGNEQFF. The CDR3 DNA sequence: TGCGCCAGCAGCCGGACAGGCAATGAGCAGTTCTTC.